The 27 T cell receptor beta chains listed next were all sequenced from one sample in a study of blood T cell repertoires in COVID-19. The repertoire was sequenced with immunoSEQ multiplex PCR; TCRdb's copy has only in-frame clones and lacks some. The sample carries nearly 95,000 clones, around four fifths recorded once. What was sequenced was peripheral blood. These receptors were taken from a human donor in a cohort sampled during active COVID-19.

V and J are TRBV5-6 and TRBJ2-3; 7 nucleotides line up with TRBD1. CDR3 size: 16 residues. V gave up 4 bases and J gave up 1 base; unmatched junction bases: 9. Germline values: CDR1 SGHDT, CDR2 YYEEEE. Here the CDR3 DNA reads TGTGCCAGCAGCCGAGGGGGCCGGAGCCGCACAGATACGCAGTATTTT. Translation: CASSRGGRSRTDTQYF.

V gene TRBV20-1 combines with J gene TRBJ2-7; 9 nucleotides line up with TRBD2. Germline V lookup: CDR1 DFQATT, CDR2 SNEGSKA (reference sequence). CDR3 length: 15 residues. The J segment lost 3 bases and the V segment lost 3 bases, leaving 9 bases of the junction unmatched. CDR3 DNA sequence: TGCAGTGCTAGTGCCCCAGCGGGAGGAGTCTACGAGCAGTACTTC. Amino acid sequence: CSASAPAGGVYEQYF.

The chain is built from TRBV6-1 and TRBJ2-5; D gene unclear. From germline, CDR1 is MNHNS and CDR2 SASEGT. V was shortened by 3 bases and J by 4 bases, with 9 bases between the two germline ends. This CDR3 contains 13 residues. CDR3 loop: CASSDTISETQYF. CDR3 sequence (DNA): TGTGCCAGCAGTGACACTATATCAGAGACCCAGTACTTC.

The CDR3: CASSHGGRWGDTQYF. The CDR3 nucleotides are TGTGCCAGCAGCCACGGCGGGAGGTGGGGTGATACGCAGTATTTT. V gene TRBV3-1 (or the pseudogene TRBV3-2) combines with J gene TRBJ2-3; TRBD2 aligns across 8 bases. Trimming cost V 3 bases and J 6 bases; bases outside gene matches: 8. The germline V gene has CDR1 LGHDT and CDR2 YNNKEL (reference sequence). The CDR3 loop spans 15 amino acids.

This chain joins TRBV10-1 and TRBJ2-1, with TRBD2 as a possible D gene (5 bases). The V end was cut by 0 bases, the J end by 10 bases, with 10 bases between. The CDR3 covers 13 residues. Germline CDR1 WNHNN, CDR2 SYGVQD (reference sequence). CDR3 coding DNA: TGCGCCAGCAGTGAGTCAGGCCCGGGGGAGCAGTTCTTC. Protein: CASSESGPGEQFF.

This clone has just one count. The V and J genes are TRBV2 and TRBJ2-7; 8 bases map to TRBD2. CDR3 length: 14 residues. V lost 7 bases, J lost 7 bases, and 12 bases stayed unmatched. Germline CDR1 is SNHLY and CDR2 is FYNNEI. The CDR3 DNA sequence: TGTGCCAGCAAAGAGACCGGGGGGGCCGGGGAGCAGTACTTC. It yields the protein CASKETGGAGEQYF. Drawing the rest from reference TRBV2 and TRBJ2-7, the complete variable domain is EPEVTQTPSHQVTQMGQEVILRCVPISNHLYFYWYRQILGQKVEFLVSFYNNEISEKSEIFDDQFSVERPDGSNFTLKIRSTKLEDSAMYFCASKETGGAGEQYFGPGTRLTVT.

The CDR3 DNA is TGTGCCAGCAGCGGGGGACTGACCTACAATGAGCAGTTCTTC. Encoded protein: CASSGGLTYNEQFF. The chain couples TRBV3-1 (or the pseudogene TRBV3-2) to TRBJ2-1, with a tentative D call TRBD2 (6 bases). This CDR3 contains 14 residues. The germline CDR1 and CDR2 sequences are LGHDT and YNNKEL (reference sequence). V was pared by 5 bases and J by 2 bases, with 10 bases between.

The chain combines TRBV11-3 with TRBJ2-7; possible D gene TRBD2, 5 bases. Germline CDR1 and CDR2: SGHNT and YENEEA. Trimming removed 0 bases at V and 6 bases at J, with 12 bases between. The length of the CDR3 is 14 residues. CDR3 region: CASSLDSSRGEQYF. The CDR3 bases are TGTGCCAGCAGCTTAGATTCGTCACGGGGCGAGCAGTACTTC.

This clone was observed a few times. The V and J genes are TRBV7-8 and TRBJ2-7; perhaps TRBD1 as D (5 bases). From germline, CDR1 is SGHVS and CDR2 FQNEAQ. V was shortened by 0 bases and J by 5 bases, with 5 bases between the two germline ends. The CDR3 runs 12 residues. CDR3 DNA: TGTGCCAGCAGCTTAGCAGGGGACGAGCAGTACTTC. This gives the protein CASSLAGDEQYF.

The gene calls are TRBV28 and TRBJ1-6; 9 positions agree with TRBD1. The CDR3 sequence is 17 residues long. V lost 5 bases, J lost 5 bases, and 10 bases stayed unmatched. In germline, CDR1 is MDHEN, CDR2 SYDVKM. CDR3 in DNA: TGTGCCAGCAGTATCCAAACAGGGGGCTGGGATAATTCACCCCTCCACTTT. Translation gives CASSIQTGGWDNSPLHF.

The V call is TRBV11-2, the J call TRBJ2-7, with TRBD1 matching over 9 bases. This CDR3 comprises 16 residues. The junction had 6 bases not matched to a gene; V was cut back by 3 bases and J by 0 bases. Germline-derived CDR1 and CDR2 are SGHAT and FQNNGV. The CDR3 loop reads CASSLLQGAASYEQYF. In DNA, the CDR3 is TGTGCCAGCAGCTTGCTACAGGGGGCAGCCTCCTACGAGCAGTACTTC. Filled out from reference TRBV11-2 and TRBJ2-7, the complete variable domain reads EAGVAQSPRYKIIEKRQSVAFWCNPISGHATLYWYQQILGQGPKLLIQFQNNGVVDDSQLPKDRFSAERLKGVDSTLKIQPAKLEDSAVYLCASSLLQGAASYEQYFGPGTRLTVT.

In DNA, the CDR3 is TGTGCCAGCAGCCTTTGGACTAGCGGGAAAAACACCGGGGAGCTGTTTTTT. It translates to CASSLWTSGKNTGELFF. This chain uses TRBV3-1 (or the pseudogene TRBV3-2) with TRBJ2-2, with 12 bases lining up with TRBD2. V shed 4 bases and J 2 bases; nucleotides not matched to a gene: 5. CDR1 LGHDT and CDR2 YNNKEL come from the germline V gene (reference sequence). CDR3 length: 17 residues.

This clone was seen a handful of times. The chain combines TRBV4-1 with TRBJ2-1; 7 bases align to TRBD2. CDR1 MGHRA and CDR2 YSYEKL come from the germline V gene. The CDR3 is made up of 15 amino acids. With 2 bases clipped from V and 0 bases from J, the junction kept 1 base outside the gene matches. The chain's CDR3 is CASSQRGDSYNEQFF. The CDR3 nucleotides read TGCGCCAGCAGCCAACGGGGGGACTCCTACAATGAGCAGTTCTTC.

This chain joins TRBV15 and TRBJ2-7, with TRBD1 identical over 8 bases. J was trimmed by 2 bases and V by 3 bases; bases with no gene match: 18. Germline CDR1 LNHNV, CDR2 YYDKDF (reference sequence). This CDR3 has 19 residues. The CDR3 DNA follows: TGTGCCACCAGCAGCCCTCCGGGATCTGGACAGGGACCCGCCTACGAGCAGTACTTC. Translating gives CATSSPPGSGQGPAYEQYF.

This chain joins TRBV14 and TRBJ2-7; D is possibly TRBD2 (5 bases). Trimming took 3 bases from V and 9 from J, leaving 9 bases between them. The length of the CDR3 is 11 residues. The germline V gene encodes CDR1 SGHDN and CDR2 FVKESK. In DNA, the CDR3 is TGTGCCAGCAGCCACACGGAGGTGCAGTACTTC. Encoded protein: CASSHTEVQYF.

The rearrangement links TRBV3-1 (or the pseudogene TRBV3-2) to TRBJ2-7; 9 nucleotides match TRBD1. Germline loops: CDR1 LGHDT, CDR2 YNNKEL (reference sequence). J gave up 12 bases and V 1 base, and 4 bases lay outside the gene matches. The CDR3 extends over 12 amino acids. CDR3 bases: TGTGCCAGCAGCCAAGGGACAGGGGAGACGTACTTC. Its translation: CASSQGTGETYF.

The rearrangement links TRBV4-1 to TRBJ2-1; TRBD2 might be the D (5 bases). Germline V gives CDR1 MGHRA, CDR2 YSYEKL. The CDR3 contains 15 residues. Trimming cost V 6 bases and J 8 bases, with 20 bases left between them. The CDR3 sequence: CASSLAGLMVDEQFF. The DNA of the CDR3 is TGCGCCAGCAGTCTGGCTGGACTCATGGTGGATGAGCAGTTCTTC.

The gene calls are TRBV28 and TRBJ1-5, with unresolved D. Trimming left V 6 bases short and J 0 bases short, with 12 bases between. Germline assignment: CDR1 MDHEN and CDR2 SYDVKM. This CDR3 region has 15 residues. CDR3 region: CASSDTVISNQPQHF. CDR3 bases: TGTGCCAGCAGCGATACAGTCATTAGCAATCAGCCCCAGCATTTT.

V usage is TRBV2 and J usage is TRBJ1-2; 8 nucleotides line up with TRBD1. Trimming removed 1 base from V and 7 bases from J; junction bases left unmatched: 8. Germline CDR1 and CDR2: SNHLY and FYNNEI. There are 15 residues in the CDR3. The CDR3 nucleotides read TGTGCCAGCAGTGAAGTCGGCAGGGGGCAGAGTGGCTACACCTTC. Encoded protein: CASSEVGRGQSGYTF.

V is TRBV10-3 and J is TRBJ2-7; TRBD1 agrees at 7 bases. Germline CDR1 and CDR2: ENHRY and SYGVKD. J lost 3 bases, V lost 0 bases, and 2 bases had no gene match. The length of the CDR3 is 14 residues. For the CDR3, the DNA is TGTGCCATCAGTGAGTCCCCAGGGGGCTACGAGCAGTACTTC. Residues: CAISESPGGYEQYF.

This chain uses TRBV28 with TRBJ2-7, with D uncertain. CDR1 is MDHEN, CDR2 SYDVKM, per germline. V was shortened by 4 bases and J by 3 bases, with 10 bases between the two germline ends. The CDR3 totals 13 residues. The CDR3 region has the DNA TGTGCCAGCAGTTACCCCAGGAACTACGAGCAGTACTTC. Translating it yields CASSYPRNYEQYF.

The rearrangement links TRBV12-3 or TRBV12-4 to TRBJ1-2; no clear D gene. The CDR3 covers 12 residues. V was clipped by 4 bases and J by 3 bases, with 6 bases between them. The CDR3 DNA follows: TGTGCCAGCAGTTGGCAGGACTATGGCTACACCTTC. As protein: CASSWQDYGYTF.

In its sample, this clone was seen many times. The rearrangement links TRBV5-8 to TRBJ2-7; the match to TRBD1 covers 10 bases. V was pared by 3 bases and J by 5 bases, with 5 bases of the junction left unmatched. Germline CDR1 and CDR2: SGHTS and YDEGEE. This CDR3 region has 14 residues. The CDR3 spells CASSSGTGANEQYF. Here the CDR3 DNA reads TGTGCCAGCAGCTCAGGGACAGGGGCTAACGAGCAGTACTTC. The entire variable domain, with the rest obtained from reference TRBV5-8 and TRBJ2-7, is as follows: EAGVTQSPTHLIKTRGQQATLRCSPISGHTSVYWYQQALGLGLQFLLWYDEGEERNRGNFPPRFSGRQFPNYSSELNVNALELEDSALYLCASSSGTGANEQYFGPGTRLTVT.

The chain employs TRBV18 and TRBJ2-3, with D perhaps matching TRBD2 (7 bases). The CDR3 has 14 residues. The ends were cut back, 10 bases at V and 5 bases at J, with 19 bases in the middle. Germline V CDR1 and CDR2: KGHSH, LQKENI. CDR3 protein: CATQQGGARDTQYF. CDR3 nucleotides: TGTGCCACCCAACAGGGAGGGGCGCGAGATACGCAGTATTTT.

CDR3 in amino acids: CASSPVPSRGYSEQYF. Written as DNA, the CDR3 is TGTGCCAGCAGCCCCGTTCCAAGCAGGGGGTACTCCGAGCAGTACTTC. The rearrangement links TRBV7-9 to TRBJ2-7; 7 bases fit TRBD1. Trimming cost V 5 bases and J 6 bases; bases outside gene matches: 16. The length of the CDR3 is 16 residues. Germline CDR1 is SEHNR and CDR2 is FQNEAQ (reference sequence).

The gene calls are TRBV12-3 or TRBV12-4 and TRBJ2-5; 8 positions agree with TRBD2. The CDR3 has 13 amino acids. The V segment lost 4 bases and the J segment 2 bases; nucleotides outside the gene matches: 0. The CDR3 is CASSSGGQETQYF. The DNA for the CDR3 is TGTGCCAGCAGTTCGGGGGGGCAAGAGACCCAGTACTTC.

The J gene is TRBJ1-1, the V gene TRBV5-4; 8 bases fit TRBD1. Germline CDR1 reads SGHNT; CDR2 reads YYREEE (reference sequence). CDR3 size: 14 residues. J was trimmed by 4 bases and V by 0 bases; bases with no gene match: 2. The CDR3 DNA reads as TGTGCCAGCAGCTTGGGACAGGGGATCACTGAAGCTTTCTTT. Its translation is CASSLGQGITEAFF.